This TCR beta chain was obtained from a study of T cells in Graves' hyperthyroidism and ophthalmopathy. Study context: At initial diagnosis, before any treatment had begun, peripheral blood was obtained. Study outcomes and limitations: A model using 13 V-J features told ophthalmopathy apart from stable hyperthyroidism.

Amplified TCR beta CDR3 regions derived from RNA transcripts. The HTBI primer set drove a first-round RT-PCR of the TCR CDR3. Each CDR3 protein gets one entry after TCRdb re-called the multiplex PCR reads with MiXCR. The sample gives 250,000 to 300,000 distinct CDR3 sequences, roughly 13% of which show up once; roughly 8.2% is in the top ten. An absence of ophthalmopathy progression within 18 months meant stable Graves' hyperthyroidism. An approximately 10 ml volume of fresh peripheral blood provided the PBMCs. Germline trimming cut 8 bases from V and 11 bases from J; bases unmatched to any gene: 11. Germline-derived CDR1 and CDR2 are SNHLY and FYNNEI. The CDR3 extends over 12 amino acids. This clonotype was recorded at least ten times. Antigen unknown.

Material: blood. This clonotype was obtained from a woman aged 40 to 55 with Graves' hyperthyroidism. This chain links TRBV2 with TRBJ1-1; 7 bases match TRBD1. CDR3 DNA sequence: TGTGCCAGCCTTAGACAGGGTGAATCGGCTTTCTTT. It specifies CASLRQGESAFF.